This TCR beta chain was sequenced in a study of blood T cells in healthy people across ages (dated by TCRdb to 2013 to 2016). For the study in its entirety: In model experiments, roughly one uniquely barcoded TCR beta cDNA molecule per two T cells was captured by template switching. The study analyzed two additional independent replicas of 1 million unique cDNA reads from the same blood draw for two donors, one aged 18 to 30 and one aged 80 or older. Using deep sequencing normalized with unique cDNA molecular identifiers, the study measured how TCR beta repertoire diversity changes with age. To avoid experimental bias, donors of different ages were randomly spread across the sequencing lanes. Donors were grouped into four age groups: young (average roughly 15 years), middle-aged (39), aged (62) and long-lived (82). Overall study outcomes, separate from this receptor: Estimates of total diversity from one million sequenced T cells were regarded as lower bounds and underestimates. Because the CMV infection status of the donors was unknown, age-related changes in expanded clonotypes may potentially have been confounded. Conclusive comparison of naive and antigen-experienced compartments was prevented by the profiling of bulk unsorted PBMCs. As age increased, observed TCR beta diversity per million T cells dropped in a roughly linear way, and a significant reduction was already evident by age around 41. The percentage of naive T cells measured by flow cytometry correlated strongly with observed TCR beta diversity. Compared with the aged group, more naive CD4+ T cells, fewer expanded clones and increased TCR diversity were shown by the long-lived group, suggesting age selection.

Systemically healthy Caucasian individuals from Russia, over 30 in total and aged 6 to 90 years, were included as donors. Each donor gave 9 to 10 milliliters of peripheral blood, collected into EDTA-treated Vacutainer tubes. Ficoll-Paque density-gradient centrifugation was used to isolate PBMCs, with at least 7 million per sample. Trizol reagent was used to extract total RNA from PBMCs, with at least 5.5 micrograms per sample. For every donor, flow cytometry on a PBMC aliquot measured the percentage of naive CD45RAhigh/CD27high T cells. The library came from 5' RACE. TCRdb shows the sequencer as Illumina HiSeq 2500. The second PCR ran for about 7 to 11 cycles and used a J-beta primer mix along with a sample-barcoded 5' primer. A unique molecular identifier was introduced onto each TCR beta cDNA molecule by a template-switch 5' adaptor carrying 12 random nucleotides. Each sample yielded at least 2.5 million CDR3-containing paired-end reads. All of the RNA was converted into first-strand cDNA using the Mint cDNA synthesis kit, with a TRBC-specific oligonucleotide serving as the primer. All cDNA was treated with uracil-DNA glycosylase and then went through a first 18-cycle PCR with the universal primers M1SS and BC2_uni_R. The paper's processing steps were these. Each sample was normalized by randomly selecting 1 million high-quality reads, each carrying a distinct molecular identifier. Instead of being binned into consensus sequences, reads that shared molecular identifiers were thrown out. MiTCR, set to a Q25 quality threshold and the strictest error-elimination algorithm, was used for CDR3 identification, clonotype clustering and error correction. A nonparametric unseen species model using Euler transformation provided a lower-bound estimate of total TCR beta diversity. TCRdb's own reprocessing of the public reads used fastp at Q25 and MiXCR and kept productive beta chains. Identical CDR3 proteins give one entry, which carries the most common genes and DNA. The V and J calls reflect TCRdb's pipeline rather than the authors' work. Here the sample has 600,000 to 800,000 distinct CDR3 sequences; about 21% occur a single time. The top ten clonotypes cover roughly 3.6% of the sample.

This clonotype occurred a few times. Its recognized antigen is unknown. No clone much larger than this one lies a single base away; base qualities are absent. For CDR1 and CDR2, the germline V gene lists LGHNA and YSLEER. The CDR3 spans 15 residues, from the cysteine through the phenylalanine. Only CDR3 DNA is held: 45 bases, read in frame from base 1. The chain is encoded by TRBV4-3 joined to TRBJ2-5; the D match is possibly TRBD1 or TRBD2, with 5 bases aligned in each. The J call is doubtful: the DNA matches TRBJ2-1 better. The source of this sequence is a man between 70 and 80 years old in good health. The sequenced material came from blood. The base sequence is TGCGCCAGCAGCCAAGATAGGGCCGGGGCACGGGAGCAGTTCTTC. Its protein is CASSQDRAGAREQFF.